Presented here are 10 T cell receptor beta chains from one specimen sequenced in a study of CD8 T cells in ankylosing spondylitis. Overall study findings and caveats: Ankylosing spondylitis blood seemed to carry a telltale TCR beta motif made of fewer than 10 highly homologous variants.

TCRdb re-called the 5' RACE reads with MiXCR, one entry per CDR3 protein. In the table there are 400,000 or so distinct CDR3 sequences, 25% to 30% of which are singletons. These TCRs are of unknown antigen specificity. The specimen sequenced was blood, either unsorted or a sorted T cell fraction (not recorded which). These receptors were collected from a male donor with ankylosing spondylitis.

V is TRBV20-1 and J is TRBJ2-1, with 13 bases fitting TRBD2. Germline CDR1 is DFQATT and CDR2 is SNEGSKA (reference sequence). The CDR3 runs to 14 residues. With V trimmed by 3 bases and J by 6 bases, 2 bases remained unmatched. The CDR3 sequence is CSARGLAGINEQFF. The CDR3 nucleotides read TGCAGTGCTAGGGGACTAGCGGGAATCAATGAGCAGTTCTTC.

This clonotype was detected many times. This chain joins TRBV7-8 and TRBJ2-3; D not certain. In germline, CDR1 is SGHVS, CDR2 FQNEAQ. CDR3 length: 16 amino acids. Trimming took off 5 bases at V and 1 base at J, with 16 bases between the two ends. In nucleotides, the CDR3 is TGTGCCAGCAGCCCCATTATAGTGTGGGGCACAGATACGCAGTATTTT. It codes for CASSPIIVWGTDTQYF.

V gene TRBV19 combines with J gene TRBJ2-6; D remains unclear. The CDR3 length is 17 residues. Trimming shortened V by 1 base and J by 0 bases, and 10 bases separated the two germline ends. Germline-derived CDR1 and CDR2 are LNHDA and SQIVND (reference sequence). Here the CDR3 DNA reads TGTGCCAGTAGTATAGGGCAGGCCTTCTCTGGGGCCAACGTCCTGACTTTC. Translated, it gives CASSIGQAFSGANVLTF.

The gene calls are TRBV20-1 and TRBJ2-2; 10 nucleotides agree with TRBD2. CDR1 and CDR2 (germline): DFQATT, SNEGSKA (reference sequence). This CDR3 has 15 amino acids. The V gene end was trimmed by 1 base and the J gene end by 1 base; junction bases not matched to a gene: 0. The CDR3 DNA is TGCAGTGCTAGAGGGACTAGCGGGAACACCGGGGAGCTGTTTTTT. Protein sequence: CSARGTSGNTGELFF.

There are a few counts of this clonotype. V and J are TRBV4-1 and TRBJ2-2; possible D gene TRBD1, 5 bases. The CDR3 has 13 amino acids. V lost 5 bases to trimming and J lost 6 bases, with 10 bases between them. The V gene's germline CDR1 is MGHRA and CDR2 YSYEKL. CDR3 protein: CASSVRQPGELFF. The CDR3 DNA reads TGCGCCAGCAGCGTACGACAGCCCGGGGAGCTGTTTTTT.

For the CDR3, the DNA is TGTGCCAGCAGCTTAGATGGGCGGGAATGGACAGATACGCAGTATTTT. This gives the protein CASSLDGREWTDTQYF. The chain couples TRBV11-3 to TRBJ2-3; possibly TRBD2 for D (6 bases). CDR1 and CDR2 (germline): SGHNT, YENEEA. This CDR3 contains 16 residues. The V gene lost 0 bases and the J gene lost 3 bases, with 13 bases spanning the gap.

The V call is TRBV7-2, the J call TRBJ1-5; D is perhaps TRBD1 (5 bases). Trimming cost V 1 base and J 5 bases, with 12 bases left between them. This CDR3 comprises 15 residues. CDR1 is SGHTA and CDR2 is FQGNSA in the germline V gene. DNA for the CDR3: TGTGCCAGCAGCTTAGAGGGCGGGGGTGATCAGCCCCAGCATTTT. This sequence encodes CASSLEGGGDQPQHF.

V gene TRBV5-1 combines with J gene TRBJ1-2; D is possibly TRBD1 (6 bases). The CDR3 sequence is 14 residues long. Germline V gene data show CDR1 as SGHRS and CDR2 as YFSETQ. Trimming removed 4 bases at V and 2 bases at J, with 12 bases between. The CDR3 DNA reads TGCGCCAGCAGCCCAAGCACAGGGAACTATGGCTACACCTTC. It codes for CASSPSTGNYGYTF.

This clonotype was observed a few times. The chain carries TRBV18 and TRBJ1-1; D perhaps matches TRBD1 (5 bases). V dropped 4 bases and J dropped 2 bases, with 14 bases sitting between them. CDR3 length: 15 amino acids. Germline V gene lookup returns CDR1 KGHSH and CDR2 LQKENI. The CDR3 DNA is TGTGCCAGCTCACAACGACAGACGACTAACACTGAAGCTTTCTTT. Translating it yields CASSQRQTTNTEAFF.

This clonotype was seen only a few times. This chain uses TRBV20-1 with TRBJ2-3; tentative D call: TRBD2 (6 bases). Trimming stripped 3 bases from V and 2 bases from J, with 9 bases between. The CDR3 contains 13 residues. Germline V lookup: CDR1 DFQATT, CDR2 SNEGSKA (reference sequence). CDR3 residues: CSASGRNTDTQYF. Here the CDR3 DNA reads TGCAGTGCTAGCGGGAGAAACACAGATACGCAGTATTTT.